The 20 T cell receptor beta chains presented below share a single source sample, sequenced in a study of high-grade serous ovarian cancer treatment subgroups. Tumor tissue was taken before any definitive surgery or chemotherapy was given. Clones were read by immunoSEQ multiplex PCR, and TCRdb kept only the in-frame ones, dropping some. In the table there are roughly 4,500 clones, approximately 70% of which are singletons. Material: tumor tissue. The receptors were gathered from a human donor with high-grade serous ovarian cancer.

Regarding this clone: Within the sample, other DNA sequences also encode this same CDR3. The chain joins TRBV9 to TRBJ1-1; the D is unclear. V was cut by 0 bases and J by 5 bases, with 14 bases left in between. The CDR3 runs 15 residues. Germline CDR1 SGDLS, CDR2 YYNGEE. CDR3 in DNA: TGTGCCAGCAGCGTAGACGCGGGTCAAGGGACTGAAGCTTTCTTT. Translation gives CASSVDAGQGTEAFF.

This clone rates as large (0.1 to 1%). This rearrangement joins TRBV7-6 to TRBJ1-6, with 8 bases aligning to TRBD1. The V gene's germline CDR1 is SGHVS and CDR2 FNYEAQ. The V and J ends lost 1 base and 7 bases, in that order; junction bases with no gene match: 3. The CDR3 spans 15 residues. The CDR3 coding sequence is TGTGCCAGCAGCTTAGACAGGGGGAAGAATTCACCCCTCCACTTT. It encodes CASSLDRGKNSPLHF.

The J gene is TRBJ1-4, the V gene TRBV7-8; D gene unclear. This CDR3 is built from 14 residues. CDR1 SGHVS and CDR2 FQNEAQ come from the germline V gene. The V end was cut by 5 bases, the J end by 7 bases, with 14 bases between. The CDR3 bases are TGTGCCAGCAGCCCTCGAGGGAGAGGTGAAAAACTGTTTTTT. Translated: CASSPRGRGEKLFF.

The chain joins TRBV12-5 to TRBJ2-3; no reliable D call. This CDR3 region has 17 residues. Germline V lookup: CDR1 LGHNT, CDR2 FRNRAP. Trimming left V 1 base short and J 2 bases short, with 16 bases between. CDR3 sequence: CASGLGVAPGDTDTQYF. CDR3 nucleotide sequence: TGTGCTAGTGGTTTGGGTGTAGCTCCTGGGGACACAGATACGCAGTATTTT. Supplemented by reference TRBV12-5 and TRBJ2-3, the full variable domain reads DARVTQTPRHKVTEMGQEVTMRCQPILGHNTVFWYRQTMMQGLELLAYFRNRAPLDDSGMPKDRFSAEMPDATLATLKIQPSEPRDSAVYFCASGLGVAPGDTDTQYFGPGTRLTVL.

V usage is TRBV10-2 and J usage is TRBJ2-7; possible D gene TRBD1, 5 bases. The CDR3 runs 14 residues. V was clipped by 4 bases and J by 6 bases, with 16 bases between them. The germline V gene has CDR1 WSHSY and CDR2 SAAADI. DNA of the CDR3: TGCGCCAGCAGTGGTGGACAAGGGAAGTCCGAGCAGTACGTC. Its protein is CASSGGQGKSEQYV.

The chain joins TRBV28 to TRBJ1-2, with 7 bases lining up with TRBD1. The CDR3 contains 14 residues. The V segment lost 5 bases and the J segment 6 bases; nucleotides outside the gene matches: 9. Germline V gene lookup returns CDR1 MDHEN and CDR2 SYDVKM. The CDR3, as DNA: TGTGCCAGCAGTGTCTCGACAGGGCGTAATGGCTACACCTTC. The encoded protein is CASSVSTGRNGYTF.

The chain has TRBV10-2 and TRBJ1-2, with TRBD1 matching 10 bases. CDR3 length: 13 residues. The ends lost 6 bases at V and 3 bases at J; junction bases unmatched: 1. Germline values: CDR1 WSHSY, CDR2 SAAADI. CDR3 region: CASSGTGDYGYTF. In DNA, the CDR3 is TGCGCCAGCAGCGGGACAGGGGACTATGGCTACACCTTC.

This clone has a handful of counts. The chain employs TRBV7-9 and TRBJ1-2; TRBD1 matches at 9 bases. V shed 4 bases, J shed 7 bases, and the junction held 7 bases outside the gene matches. The CDR3 consists of 14 residues. Germline V gives CDR1 SEHNR, CDR2 FQNEAQ (reference sequence). The CDR3 DNA is TGTGCCAGCAGCTCCGATACAGGGGGCCCTGGCTACACCTTC. It codes for CASSSDTGGPGYTF.

The chain couples TRBV7-3 to TRBJ1-5; a possible D gene is TRBD1 (6 bases). The germline V gene has CDR1 SGHTA and CDR2 FQGTGA. The length of the CDR3 is 15 residues. The V gene lost 5 bases and the J gene lost 3 bases, with 14 bases spanning the gap. CDR3 DNA sequence: TGTGCCAGCAGCCCCCTGACAGGCTCCAATCAGCCCCAGCATTTT. It is translated as CASSPLTGSNQPQHF. Drawing the rest from reference TRBV7-3 and TRBJ1-5, the complete variable domain is GAGVSQTPSNKVTEKGKYVELRCDPISGHTALYWYRQSLGQGPEFLIYFQGTGAADDSGLPNDRFFAVRPEGSVSTLKIQRTERGDSAVYLCASSPLTGSNQPQHFGDGTRLSIL.

This clone was recorded only once. This chain connects TRBV6-5 to TRBJ1-2, with D maybe TRBD1 (5 bases). The ends were cut back, 8 bases at V and 3 bases at J, with 19 bases in the middle. The CDR3 has 15 residues. Germline-derived CDR1 and CDR2 are MNHEY and SVGAGI. Here the CDR3 DNA reads TGTGCCAGCCTCGGGAGAGGGGAGAGGGACTATGGCTACACCTTC. It specifies CASLGRGERDYGYTF.

The chain has TRBV4-3 and TRBJ1-1, with D possibly being TRBD1 (6 bases). The germline gives CDR1 LGHNA, CDR2 YSLEER. This CDR3 is built from 15 residues. V was clipped by 3 bases and J by 7 bases, with 18 bases between them. CDR3 nucleotide sequence: TGCGCCAGCAGCCAGCGAACAGGGACTCCTTTTGAAGCTTTCTTT. This gives the protein CASSQRTGTPFEAFF.

The sample holds a few counts of this clone. The chain employs TRBV6-5 and TRBJ2-2; D is uncertain. The CDR3 extends over 15 amino acids. The V end lost 5 bases, the J end lost 7 bases, and 17 bases lay between the germline ends. Germline CDR1 is MNHEY and CDR2 is SVGAGI. The CDR3 DNA reads as TGTGCCAGCAGTCGGCCGGGCTCCCGCTTCGGGGAGCTGTTTTTT. Translated: CASSRPGSRFGELFF.

The chain carries TRBV7-9 and TRBJ2-3, with D unclear. CDR1 is SEHNR, CDR2 FQNEAQ, per germline (reference sequence). The CDR3 spans 13 residues. V was clipped by 6 bases and J by 2 bases, with 9 bases between them. CDR3: CASSSRPTDTQYF. The CDR3 bases are TGTGCCAGCAGTTCCAGACCCACAGATACGCAGTATTTT.

The chain combines TRBV5-6 with TRBJ1-3; D gene ambiguous. The CDR3 is 17 residues long. V was shortened by 0 bases and J by 0 bases, with 13 bases between the two germline ends. The V gene's germline CDR1 is SGHDT and CDR2 YYEEEE. CDR3 protein: CASSLAGRVTSGNTIYF. The DNA for the CDR3 is TGTGCCAGCAGCTTGGCCGGTAGGGTGACCTCTGGAAACACCATATATTTT.

The rearrangement uses TRBV19 and TRBJ1-1; a weak D match, TRBD1 (5 bases). Germline V gene sequence: CDR1 LNHDA, CDR2 SQIVND (reference sequence). The CDR3 is 16 amino acids. Trimming took off 4 bases at V and 1 base at J, with 16 bases between the two ends. As DNA, the CDR3 is TGTGCCAGTAGTAAAACCTCAGGGAGGGGGAACACTGAAGCTTTCTTT. This translates into CASSKTSGRGNTEAFF.

The chain has TRBV7-2 and TRBJ1-1, with D hard to call. Germline CDR1 reads SGHTA; CDR2 reads FQGNSA. Trimming stripped 1 base from V and 5 bases from J, with 11 bases between. The CDR3 spans 14 residues. The DNA for the CDR3 is TGTGCCAGCAGCTTAGTTGGCGTCGGAACTGAAGCTTTCTTT. It specifies CASSLVGVGTEAFF.

This clone appeared a few times. This sequence joins TRBV5-5 and TRBJ1-1; unclear D gene. Between the trimmed V and J ends, which lost 0 bases and 3 bases, there was a span of 3 bases. The CDR3 sequence is 12 residues long. Germline assignment: CDR1 SGHKS and CDR2 YYEKEE (reference sequence). CDR3 amino acids: CASSLGYTEAFF. The CDR3 DNA is TGTGCCAGCAGCTTGGGGTACACTGAAGCTTTCTTT. Looking up the rest from reference TRBV5-5 and TRBJ1-1 gives the full variable domain: DAGVTQSPTHLIKTRGQQVTLRCSPISGHKSVSWYQQVLGQGPQFIFQYYEKEERGRGNFPDRFSARQFPNYSSELNVNALLLGDSALYLCASSLGYTEAFFGQGTRLTVV.

CDR3 bases: TGCGCCAGCAGCCACCCCGCCGGGGCCCTGAACACTGAAGCTTTCTTT. Protein: CASSHPAGALNTEAFF. The chain is built from TRBV4-1 and TRBJ1-1; tentative D call: TRBD1 (5 bases). V lost 3 bases to trimming and J lost 0 bases, with 14 bases between them. The CDR3 runs to 16 residues. From germline, CDR1 is MGHRA and CDR2 YSYEKL.

This sequence joins TRBV28 and TRBJ2-3; D is undetermined. This CDR3 is 14 amino acids long. V gave up 3 bases and J gave up 1 base, with 8 bases separating them. The germline V gene has CDR1 MDHEN and CDR2 SYDVKM. In nucleotides, the CDR3 is TGTGCCAGCAGTTTTTTGAGCGGCACAGATACGCAGTATTTT. Protein product: CASSFLSGTDTQYF.

The chain joins TRBV28 to TRBJ1-1; D is uncertain. The CDR3 consists of 16 residues. V shed 8 bases and J shed 2 bases, with 21 bases lying between them. Germline V gives CDR1 MDHEN, CDR2 SYDVKM. In nucleotides, the CDR3 is TGTGCCAGCGGGTTCAGCGTCCGGAGAACTAACACTGAAGCTTTCTTT. It specifies CASGFSVRRTNTEAFF.